This T cell receptor beta chain was recovered during a study of patients and donors after allogeneic stem cell transplantation. This clonotype was picked up a small number of times. TCRdb processed the RT-PCR reads anew with MiXCR; each CDR3 protein has one entry. The table has 200,000 to 250,000 distinct CDR3 sequences, around 14% seen once. Sequenced sample: blood, either unsorted or a sorted T cell fraction (not recorded which). The sequence derives from a human donor who was either an allogeneic HSCT recipient or a stem cell or donor lymphocyte infusion donor (not recorded which). It is not recorded whose cells these are; they may come from a transplant donor.

CDR3 coding DNA: TGTGCCAGCAGTCAACAGCGGGGGGGCATTCAGACCCAGTACTTC. It specifies CASSQQRGGIQTQYF. J is TRBJ2-5 and V is TRBV25-1; TRBD2 agrees at 10 bases. The CDR3 spans 15 residues. Germline-derived CDR1 and CDR2 are MGHDK and SYGVNS. V lost 5 bases to trimming and J lost 6 bases; unmatched junction nucleotides: 9.